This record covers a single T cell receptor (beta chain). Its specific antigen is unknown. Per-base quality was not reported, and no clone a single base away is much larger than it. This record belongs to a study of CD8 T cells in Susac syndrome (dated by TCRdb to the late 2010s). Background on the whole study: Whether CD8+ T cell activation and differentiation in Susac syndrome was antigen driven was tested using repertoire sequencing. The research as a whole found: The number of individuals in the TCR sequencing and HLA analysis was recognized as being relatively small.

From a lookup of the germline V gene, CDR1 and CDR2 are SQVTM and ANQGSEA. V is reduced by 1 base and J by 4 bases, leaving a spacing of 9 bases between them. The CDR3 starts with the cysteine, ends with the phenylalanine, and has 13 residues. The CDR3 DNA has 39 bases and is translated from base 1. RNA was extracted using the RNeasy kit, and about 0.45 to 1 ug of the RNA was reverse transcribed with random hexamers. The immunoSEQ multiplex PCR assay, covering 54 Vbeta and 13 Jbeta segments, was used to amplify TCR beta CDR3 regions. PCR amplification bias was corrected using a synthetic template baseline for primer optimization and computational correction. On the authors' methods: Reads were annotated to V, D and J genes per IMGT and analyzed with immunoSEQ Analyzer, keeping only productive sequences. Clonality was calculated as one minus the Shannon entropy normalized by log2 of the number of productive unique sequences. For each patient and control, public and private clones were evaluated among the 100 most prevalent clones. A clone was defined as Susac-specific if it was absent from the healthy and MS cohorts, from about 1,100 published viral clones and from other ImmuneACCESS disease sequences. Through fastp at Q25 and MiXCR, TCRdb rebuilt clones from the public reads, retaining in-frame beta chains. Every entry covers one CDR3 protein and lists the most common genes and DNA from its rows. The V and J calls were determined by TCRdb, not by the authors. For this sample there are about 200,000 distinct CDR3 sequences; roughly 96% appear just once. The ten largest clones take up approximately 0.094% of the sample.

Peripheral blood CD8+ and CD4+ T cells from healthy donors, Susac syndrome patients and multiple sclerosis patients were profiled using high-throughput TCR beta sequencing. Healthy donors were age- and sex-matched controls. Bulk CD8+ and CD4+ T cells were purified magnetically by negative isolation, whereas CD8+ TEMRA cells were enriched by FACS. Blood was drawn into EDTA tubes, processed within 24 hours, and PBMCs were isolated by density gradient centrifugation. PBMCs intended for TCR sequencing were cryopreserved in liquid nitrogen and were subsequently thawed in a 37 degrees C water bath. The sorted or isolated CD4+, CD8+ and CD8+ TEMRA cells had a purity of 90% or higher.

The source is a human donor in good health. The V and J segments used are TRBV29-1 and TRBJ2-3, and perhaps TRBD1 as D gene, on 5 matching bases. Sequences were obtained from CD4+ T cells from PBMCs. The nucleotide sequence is TGCAGCGTTGAAGCAGGGTTAGCAGATACGCAGTATTTT. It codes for CSVEAGLADTQYF.